One sample yielded the 9 T cell receptor beta chains listed below, sequenced in a study of blood T cell repertoires in COVID-19. Method: immunoSEQ multiplex PCR; TCRdb's copy keeps in-frame clones and lacks some. This table holds under 300,000 clones, just under 90% found once. The sample was peripheral blood. The receptors shown here come from a woman between 40 and 50 years old with acute or convalescent COVID-19.

This clone appeared a few times. The chain couples TRBV27 to TRBJ1-4; 7 bases agree with TRBD1. This CDR3 is built from 15 residues. Trimming at V came to 6 bases and at J to 8 bases, leaving 12 bases not matched to a gene. Germline-derived CDR1 and CDR2 are MNHEY and SMNVEV (reference sequence). The CDR3 DNA reads TGTGCCAGCAGGCCCACCGGGACAGTCGGGGAAAAACTGTTTTTT. It encodes CASRPTGTVGEKLFF.

CDR3 sequence: CASSLDRVVETQYF. The CDR3 DNA follows: TGTGCCAGCAGCCTTGACAGGGTAGTTGAGACCCAGTACTTC. The V gene is TRBV3-1 (or the pseudogene TRBV3-2), the J gene TRBJ2-5; 7 bases agree with TRBD1. The CDR3 extends over 14 amino acids. Germline CDR1 and CDR2: LGHDT and YNNKEL (reference sequence). After removal of 4 bases from V and 5 bases from J, the junction contained 7 bases not matched to a gene.

The chain carries TRBV29-1 and TRBJ1-2, with D possibly being TRBD1 (5 bases). This CDR3 comprises 13 residues. Trimming removed 7 bases from V and 4 bases from J, with 16 bases in between. Germline V CDR1 and CDR2: SQVTM, ANQGSEA. CDR3 nucleotide sequence: TGCAGCGCAGCGCCGGCAGGGCTCTATGGCTACACCTTC. Translating gives CSAAPAGLYGYTF.

The chain has TRBV12-3 or TRBV12-4 and TRBJ1-2; D gene unclear. The CDR3 sequence is 12 residues long. Trimming took 3 bases from V and 4 from J, leaving 6 bases between them. The CDR3 region is CASSLEGYGYTF. The CDR3 DNA is TGTGCCAGCAGTTTGGAGGGCTATGGCTACACCTTC.

J is TRBJ1-2 and V is TRBV6-5; TRBD1 matches at 9 bases. The V and J ends lost 4 bases and 5 bases, in that order; junction bases with no gene match: 5. In germline, CDR1 is MNHEY, CDR2 SVGAGI. There are 14 residues in the CDR3. The CDR3 sequence: CASSSSGQGYGYTF. CDR3 nucleotides: TGTGCCAGCAGTTCCTCCGGACAGGGGTATGGCTACACCTTC.

The rearrangement links TRBV5-4 to TRBJ2-1; 8 bases align to TRBD2. Germline V gene sequence: CDR1 SGHNT, CDR2 YYREEE (reference sequence). Losses at the gene ends were 4 bases for V and 2 bases for J; bases not matched to a gene: 11. The CDR3 is 17 residues long. The CDR3 DNA reads TGTGCCAGCAGCCCGGGGGGTCCAGCGGGGGCCTACAATGAGCAGTTCTTC. Protein: CASSPGGPAGAYNEQFF. The whole variable domain, filled in from reference TRBV5-4 and TRBJ2-1, reads ETGVTQSPTHLIKTRGQQVTLRCSSQSGHNTVSWYQQALGQGPQFIFQYYREEENGRGNFPPRFSGLQFPNYSSELNVNALELDDSALYLCASSPGGPAGAYNEQFFGPGTRLTVL.

The chain employs TRBV30 and TRBJ1-5; D remains unclear. Germline assignment: CDR1 GTSNPN and CDR2 SVGIG (reference sequence). Deletions cut 2 bases from V and 1 base from J, with 9 bases between. The CDR3 has 14 residues. DNA for the CDR3: TGTGCCTGGAGTTATGGTCAGAGCAATCAGCCCCAGCATTTT. It encodes CAWSYGQSNQPQHF.

The chain employs TRBV7-2 and TRBJ1-4; no definite D call. Germline V gene lookup returns CDR1 SGHTA and CDR2 FQGNSA. Trimming shortened V by 2 bases and J by 3 bases, and 10 bases separated the two germline ends. The CDR3 spans 15 residues. In nucleotides, the CDR3 is TGTGCCAGCAGCTTACGGAGTAAACCTAATGAAAAACTGTTTTTT. It codes for CASSLRSKPNEKLFF.

V and J are TRBV5-4 and TRBJ1-2; unclear D gene. Germline V gene lookup returns CDR1 SGHNT and CDR2 YYREEE (reference sequence). Between the trimmed V and J ends, which lost 0 bases and 8 bases, there was a span of 14 bases. This CDR3 has 14 residues. CDR3 region: CASSLDSPVEGYTF. The CDR3 DNA sequence: TGTGCCAGCAGCTTGGATTCGCCGGTAGAAGGCTACACCTTC. The full variable domain, completed using reference TRBV5-4 and TRBJ1-2, is ETGVTQSPTHLIKTRGQQVTLRCSSQSGHNTVSWYQQALGQGPQFIFQYYREEENGRGNFPPRFSGLQFPNYSSELNVNALELDDSALYLCASSLDSPVEGYTFGSGTRLTVV.